The 21 T cell receptor beta chains below all came from one sample that was sequenced in a study of vaccination effects on CD4 cells after COVID-19. Assay used: immunoSEQ multiplex PCR; TCRdb lists only in-frame clones, some missing. The sample has roughly 70,000 clones, under 85% seen once. Antigens for these TCRs are unknown. Viral peptide pool expansion of antigen-specific CD4+ T cells preceded sequencing in the ViraFEST assay. The culture ran for approximately 11 days before CD4+ T cells were isolated. A positive SARS-CoV-2 PCR test fell between March and December 2020. The sequencing used CD4+ T cells from PBMCs cultured with HIV peptides, collected before COVID-19 vaccination. The subset is: HIV-1 Nef peptide pool negative control/reference culture. The receptors stem from a human donor who had a prior SARS-CoV-2 infection.

This clone was observed a handful of times. The gene calls are TRBV5-6 and TRBJ2-7; TRBD1 aligns across 7 bases. Germline V lookup: CDR1 SGHDT, CDR2 YYEEEE. The V gene end was trimmed by 2 bases and the J gene end by 3 bases; junction bases not matched to a gene: 2. This CDR3 contains 13 residues. The CDR3 loop reads CASSFGQVYEQYF. The CDR3, as DNA: TGTGCCAGCAGCTTTGGACAGGTCTACGAGCAGTACTTC. Full variable domain (outside the CDR3, taken from reference TRBV5-6 and TRBJ2-7): DAGVTQSPTHLIKTRGQQVTLRCSPKSGHDTVSWYQQALGQGPQFIFQYYEEEERQRGNFPDRFSGHQFPNYSSELNVNALLLGDSALYLCASSFGQVYEQYFGPGTRLTVT.

V and J are TRBV28 and TRBJ1-4; possibly TRBD1 for D (5 bases). The V gene's germline CDR1 is MDHEN and CDR2 SYDVKM. V was pared by 5 bases and J by 5 bases, with 15 bases between. The CDR3 loop spans 15 amino acids. In nucleotides, the CDR3 is TGTGCCAGCAGTACCGGAGGGACGCAAAATGAAAAACTGTTTTTT. Amino acid sequence: CASSTGGTQNEKLFF.

This chain uses TRBV9 with TRBJ1-2, with D maybe TRBD1 (5 bases). The CDR3 runs to 17 residues. The germline CDR1 and CDR2 sequences are SGDLS and YYNGEE. The V gene lost 0 bases and the J gene lost 5 bases, with 20 bases spanning the gap. The CDR3 DNA reads TGTGCCAGCAGCGTAGCACCCCAGGGCTCAAGAGGGTATGGCTACACCTTC. Its translation: CASSVAPQGSRGYGYTF.

The sample holds one count of this clone. The chain carries TRBV5-4 and TRBJ2-5, with 9 bases matching TRBD2. CDR3 size: 14 residues. Unmatched junction bases numbered 5, after V lost 4 bases and J lost 4 bases. Germline V CDR1 and CDR2: SGHNT, YYREEE (reference sequence). The CDR3 nucleotides read TGTGCCAGCAGCCCGTGGACTAGCGCAGAGACCCAGTACTTC. Translating gives CASSPWTSAETQYF. The full variable domain, with the rest looked up from reference TRBV5-4 and TRBJ2-5, is ETGVTQSPTHLIKTRGQQVTLRCSSQSGHNTVSWYQQALGQGPQFIFQYYREEENGRGNFPPRFSGLQFPNYSSELNVNALELDDSALYLCASSPWTSAETQYFGPGTRLLVL.

The CDR3 here is CASSELDRVNSPLHF. The CDR3 region has the DNA TGTGCCAGCAGTGAACTAGACAGGGTTAATTCACCCCTCCACTTT. V is TRBV6-1 and J is TRBJ1-6; 7 bases are shared with TRBD1. Germline V gene lookup returns CDR1 MNHNS and CDR2 SASEGT. With V trimmed by 2 bases and J by 6 bases, 4 bases remained unmatched. The CDR3 loop spans 15 amino acids.

The chain uses TRBV25-1 and TRBJ1-6; TRBD1 might be the D (6 bases). Germline values: CDR1 MGHDK, CDR2 SYGVNS. There are 14 residues in the CDR3. The V gene lost 8 bases and the J gene lost 10 bases, with 18 bases spanning the gap. The CDR3: CASGTDSRASPLHF. DNA of the CDR3: TGTGCCAGCGGTACGGACAGCCGAGCATCACCCCTCCACTTT. Full variable domain (missing parts from reference TRBV25-1 and TRBJ1-6): EADIYQTPRYLVIGTGKKITLECSQTMGHDKMYWYQQDPGMELHLIHYSYGVNSTEKGDLSSESTVSRIRTEHFPLTLESARPSHTSQYLCASGTDSRASPLHFGNGTRLTVT.

The chain employs TRBV7-2 and TRBJ2-1; TRBD2 matches 8 bases. Germline-derived CDR1 and CDR2 are SGHTA and FQGNSA. The CDR3 spans 15 residues. Trimming at V came to 5 bases and at J to 0 bases, leaving 3 bases not matched to a gene. The CDR3 DNA sequence: TGTGCCAGCAGCACTCGGGGGGGCTCCTACAATGAGCAGTTCTTC. Translation: CASSTRGGSYNEQFF.

CDR3 sequence (DNA): TGTGCCAGCAGCCATAGGGCGGGGGCACACACAGATACGCAGTATTTT. Amino acids: CASSHRAGAHTDTQYF. The chain is built from TRBV3-1 (or the pseudogene TRBV3-2) and TRBJ2-3; possible D gene TRBD2, 7 bases. Germline V gene data show CDR1 as LGHDT and CDR2 as YNNKEL (reference sequence). CDR3 size: 16 residues. V lost 3 bases, J lost 2 bases, and 15 bases lay in between.

This chain uses TRBV5-1 with TRBJ2-7; D is tentatively TRBD1 or TRBD2 (5 bases each). The ends were cut back, 7 bases at V and 1 base at J, with 18 bases in the middle. The CDR3 has 15 amino acids. Germline V gene lookup returns CDR1 SGHRS and CDR2 YFSETQ. The DNA of the CDR3 is TGCGCCAGCTGCCCGGTGACAGAGGGGTCCTACGAGCAGTACTTC. Its translation: CASCPVTEGSYEQYF.

The chain links TRBV7-2 to TRBJ2-3; tentative D call: TRBD1 (5 bases). Trimming left V 5 bases short and J 2 bases short, with 14 bases between. Germline V gene lookup returns CDR1 SGHTA and CDR2 FQGNSA. The CDR3 totals 15 residues. The CDR3: CASSPRQSPTDTQYF. CDR3 in DNA: TGTGCCAGCAGCCCTCGACAGAGCCCCACAGATACGCAGTATTTT.

This clone turned up a few times. The chain joins TRBV4-1 to TRBJ2-1; D is ambiguous. This CDR3 is 17 amino acids long. V was shortened by 1 base and J by 7 bases, with 20 bases between the two germline ends. Germline CDR1 MGHRA, CDR2 YSYEKL. CDR3 region: CASSQGLLGRERNEQFF. CDR3 coding DNA: TGCGCCAGCAGCCAAGGCCTCTTGGGAAGGGAAAGGAATGAGCAGTTCTTC.

V usage is TRBV18 and J usage is TRBJ2-1; TRBD2 aligns across 10 bases. The CDR3 has 17 amino acids. Germline V gene sequence: CDR1 KGHSH, CDR2 LQKENI. V shed 2 bases and J 9 bases; nucleotides not matched to a gene: 13. The CDR3 reads CASSPVSQRGGLSEQFF. Here the CDR3 DNA reads TGTGCCAGCTCACCAGTTTCTCAGCGGGGGGGCCTCAGTGAGCAGTTCTTC.

The chain employs TRBV7-8 and TRBJ2-3, with TRBD2 matching over 9 bases. CDR1 SGHVS and CDR2 FQNEAQ come from the germline V gene. Trimming at V came to 2 bases and at J to 6 bases, leaving 9 bases not matched to a gene. This CDR3 has 16 amino acids. CDR3 in amino acids: CASSLSGSGSFDTQYF. The CDR3 DNA sequence: TGTGCCAGCAGCTTATCCGGTAGCGGGAGTTTCGATACGCAGTATTTT.

This clone was picked up one time. The J gene is TRBJ2-7, the V gene TRBV5-5, with D unresolved. The germline V gene has CDR1 SGHKS and CDR2 YYEKEE (reference sequence). Trimming left V 0 bases short and J 4 bases short, with 8 bases between. The CDR3 totals 13 residues. CDR3 bases: TGTGCCAGCAGCTTGGAGGGTCAGTACGAGCAGTACTTC. Its translation is CASSLEGQYEQYF.

In nucleotides, the CDR3 is TGTGCCAGTAGTGAGGGACAGATTCACTCTGGAAACACCATATATTTT. This encodes CASSEGQIHSGNTIYF. J is TRBJ1-3 and V is TRBV19; 7 nucleotides align to TRBD1. The CDR3 covers 16 residues. V was clipped by 5 bases and J by 0 bases; unmatched bases: 7. Per germline, CDR1 LNHDA and CDR2 SQIVND (reference sequence).

This chain links TRBV2 with TRBJ1-2; D unclear. Germline CDR1 is SNHLY and CDR2 is FYNNEI. The CDR3 totals 12 residues. The germline V and J ends were trimmed by 4 bases and 4 bases, with 7 bases remaining between them. CDR3 bases: TGTGCCAGCAGTGTGTTGGGCTATGGCTACACCTTC. Protein: CASSVLGYGYTF.

The chain is built from TRBV10-3 and TRBJ2-3; D is possibly TRBD1 or TRBD2 (5 bases each). Trimming removed 7 bases from V and 5 bases from J, with 13 bases in between. This CDR3 region has 13 residues. Germline V lookup: CDR1 ENHRY, CDR2 SYGVKD. The CDR3 reads CAINRDPGDTQYF. CDR3 DNA sequence: TGTGCCATCAATAGGGACCCCGGAGATACGCAGTATTTT.

This chain connects TRBV7-4 to TRBJ2-7, with TRBD1 matching 8 bases. Germline assignment: CDR1 SGHVT and CDR2 SQSDAQ. The CDR3 covers 19 residues. V dropped 9 bases and J dropped 4; count of bases not matched to a gene: 26. The CDR3 DNA reads as TGTGCCAGACCCCCGAGATACCCGGGAGTCAGGGGGCTCTCTTACGAGCAGTACTTC. Protein: CARPPRYPGVRGLSYEQYF.

In its sample, this clone was seen a few times. The rearrangement links TRBV7-6 to TRBJ2-1; 9 bases fit TRBD2. Germline V lookup: CDR1 SGHVS, CDR2 FNYEAQ. The ends lost 5 bases at V and 0 bases at J; junction bases unmatched: 5. The length of the CDR3 is 16 residues. CDR3 region: CASSPISGSSYNEQFF. CDR3 coding DNA: TGTGCCAGCAGCCCAATTAGCGGGAGCTCCTACAATGAGCAGTTCTTC.

This clone has only a few counts. The chain recombines TRBV4-3 with TRBJ1-1; 8 bases agree with TRBD1. V lost 0 bases, J lost 1 base, and 13 bases stayed unmatched. Germline CDR1 and CDR2: LGHNA and YSLEER. The CDR3 extends over 19 amino acids. CDR3 amino acids: CASSQDSLAWDRRNTEAFF. The CDR3 region has the DNA TGCGCCAGCAGCCAAGATTCCCTCGCTTGGGACAGGCGGAACACTGAAGCTTTCTTT.

This chain uses TRBV5-6 with TRBJ2-5, with TRBD1 matching 8 bases. The ends lost 2 bases at V and 2 bases at J; junction bases unmatched: 5. Germline values: CDR1 SGHDT, CDR2 YYEEEE. The CDR3 has 15 amino acids. The CDR3 protein is CASSLDRGYQETQYF. The CDR3 DNA follows: TGTGCCAGCAGCTTAGACAGGGGTTATCAAGAGACCCAGTACTTC.